The 27 T cell receptor beta chains listed next were all sequenced from one sample in a study of beta chain features in type 1 diabetes. Expressed TCRB transcripts got sequenced, as all isolated RNA was reverse transcribed. The data were produced by immunoSEQ multiplex PCR, yet TCRdb's version contains in-frame clones alone and is incomplete. The repertoire has about half a million clones, roughly 10% of them found once; the top ten carry around 0.05%. Sequencing input: naive CD4+ T cells from blood. The source of these receptors is a woman under 30 in good health.

V and J are TRBV29-1 and TRBJ2-7, with 8 nucleotides matching TRBD1. Per germline, CDR1 SQVTM and CDR2 ANQGSEA. V lost 6 bases and J lost 6; bases outside the gene matches: 10. The CDR3 length is 13 residues. The DNA of the CDR3 is TGCAGCGTGACAGGACAGGGTGGGTTCGAGCAGTACTTC. Translation: CSVTGQGGFEQYF.

This clone turned up a few times. This sequence joins TRBV7-2 and TRBJ2-5; weak D call: TRBD2 (6 bases). Germline-derived CDR1 and CDR2 are SGHTA and FQGNSA. The CDR3 loop spans 12 amino acids. The V end lost 8 bases, the J end lost 5 bases, and 12 bases lay between the germline ends. DNA of the CDR3: TGTGCCAGCGGGGGGAAGGTGGAGACCCAGTACTTC. It translates to CASGGKVETQYF.

The table lists this clone with a few counts. The chain employs TRBV6-5 and TRBJ2-1; no clear D gene. Germline CDR1 reads MNHEY; CDR2 reads SVGAGI. The length of the CDR3 is 14 residues. The V end lost 6 bases, the J end lost 1 base, and 10 bases lay between the germline ends. The CDR3 nucleotides read TGTGCCAGCAGCTCCTCACGGTCCTACAATGAGCAGTTCTTC. Protein sequence: CASSSSRSYNEQFF.

This clone turned up a few times. The chain carries TRBV18 and TRBJ2-7; no clear D gene. This CDR3 spans 14 amino acids. Trimming left V 4 bases short and J 2 bases short, with 12 bases between. Germline V gene sequence: CDR1 KGHSH, CDR2 LQKENI. This CDR3 is CASSRNKVTYEQYF. CDR3 bases: TGTGCCAGCTCACGGAACAAGGTTACCTACGAGCAGTACTTC.

The chain couples TRBV7-6 to TRBJ1-1, with a weak D call TRBD1 (5 bases). The CDR3 sequence is 15 residues long. The germline V gene has CDR1 SGHVS and CDR2 FNYEAQ. V was pared by 1 base and J by 0 bases, with 9 bases between. The CDR3 DNA reads TGTGCCAGCAGCTTAGGGGGACGGGTGAACACTGAAGCTTTCTTT. Protein: CASSLGGRVNTEAFF.

This rearrangement joins TRBV6-6 to TRBJ1-1; weak D call: TRBD1 (5 bases). V lost 10 bases, J lost 5 bases, and 17 bases lay in between. This CDR3 is built from 13 residues. Germline V gene sequence: CDR1 MNHNY, CDR2 SVGAGI (reference sequence). The CDR3: CAITLGRATEAFF. As DNA, the CDR3 is TGTGCCATAACCTTGGGCAGGGCGACTGAAGCTTTCTTT.

This clone was seen a handful of times. The chain links TRBV4-3 to TRBJ2-5; 10 positions agree with TRBD2. The CDR3 covers 15 residues. The trim removed 0 bases at V and 7 bases at J, leaving 5 bases unmatched. Germline V gives CDR1 LGHNA, CDR2 YSLEER. The CDR3 DNA reads TGCGCCAGCAGCCAAGAACTAGCGGGGTTAGGGACCCAGTACTTC. Its translation is CASSQELAGLGTQYF.

V usage is TRBV4-1 and J usage is TRBJ1-3, with TRBD1 matching 8 bases. Germline trimming cut 2 bases from V and 5 bases from J; bases unmatched to any gene: 5. Germline CDR1 MGHRA, CDR2 YSYEKL. This CDR3 region has 15 residues. The CDR3 nucleotides are TGCGCCAGCAGCCAAACAGGGGGGCGAAGAAACACCATATATTTT. It codes for CASSQTGGRRNTIYF.

In its sample, this clone was seen a few times. The junction departs from the called germline gene at one end, perhaps through a read error. The chain links TRBV18 to TRBJ1-1; weak D call: TRBD1 (5 bases). The CDR3 spans 13 residues. Germline CDR1 is KGHSH and CDR2 is LQKENI. CDR3 amino acids: CASLPGLNTEAFF. The DNA of the CDR3 is TGTGCCAGCTTACCAGGGTTGAACACTGAAGCTTTCTTT.

This chain joins TRBV7-2 and TRBJ2-3; 9 nucleotides match TRBD2. Germline V CDR1 and CDR2: SGHTA, FQGNSA. CDR3 length equals 18 residues. Trimming took 0 bases from V and 1 from J; bases not matched to a gene: 8. This CDR3 is CASSLAPLAGYGTDTQYF. CDR3 nucleotide sequence: TGTGCCAGCAGCTTAGCGCCCCTAGCGGGGTACGGCACAGATACGCAGTATTTT.

The chain links TRBV19 to TRBJ1-1; tentative D call: TRBD1 (6 bases). CDR3 length: 13 amino acids. Germline V gene lookup returns CDR1 LNHDA and CDR2 SQIVND (reference sequence). V dropped 10 bases and J dropped 0 bases, with 12 bases sitting between them. The CDR3 region is CATGGHLNTEAFF. The CDR3 nucleotides read TGTGCCACCGGGGGACACTTGAACACTGAAGCTTTCTTT.

The chain combines TRBV5-6 with TRBJ2-4; D ambiguous. Germline V lookup: CDR1 SGHDT, CDR2 YYEEEE. Deletions cut 4 bases from V and 0 bases from J, with 17 bases between. The CDR3 totals 17 residues. This CDR3 is CASSTVRMLLAKNIQYF. CDR3 DNA: TGTGCCAGCAGCACCGTCAGGATGCTCCTAGCCAAAAACATTCAGTACTTC.

This clone occurred a few times. This CDR3 reads CASSLGRGPSADVGWGYTF. DNA for the CDR3: TGTGCCAGCAGCTTAGGCCGAGGCCCTTCCGCGGATGTAGGGTGGGGCTACACCTTC. The chain couples TRBV7-9 to TRBJ1-2; D gene ambiguous. Trimming shortened V by 1 base and J by 8 bases, and 29 bases separated the two germline ends. CDR3 length equals 19 residues. Germline V gene data show CDR1 as SEHNR and CDR2 as FQNEAQ (reference sequence).

This clone was counted only a few times. The V call is TRBV29-1, the J call TRBJ1-1; 7 nucleotides align to TRBD1. The CDR3 sequence is 15 residues long. Trimming removed 6 bases from V and 2 bases from J; junction bases left unmatched: 12. Per germline, CDR1 SQVTM and CDR2 ANQGSEA. The CDR3 protein is CSVSRRDRPNTEAFF. DNA of the CDR3: TGCAGCGTCAGCCGCCGGGACAGACCAAACACTGAAGCTTTCTTT.

The V call is TRBV29-1, the J call TRBJ1-1; 10 bases are a match to TRBD1. V lost 3 bases to trimming and J lost 4 bases; unmatched junction nucleotides: 5. CDR1 is SQVTM, CDR2 ANQGSEA, per germline. This CDR3 region has 14 residues. This CDR3 is CSVEGTGVGTEAFF. The CDR3 DNA is TGCAGCGTTGAGGGGACAGGGGTGGGCACTGAAGCTTTCTTT.

This clone was seen more than once but under ten times. The rearrangement links TRBV2 to TRBJ2-1, with D perhaps TRBD1 (5 bases). Germline V gene data show CDR1 as SNHLY and CDR2 as FYNNEI. The CDR3 runs to 12 residues. Deletions cut 9 bases from V and 12 bases from J, with 18 bases between. CDR3: CASSPDTIGQFF. CDR3 nucleotides: TGTGCCAGTTCACCGGACACAATCGGGCAGTTCTTC.

The chain joins TRBV4-1 to TRBJ2-2, with D maybe TRBD2 (5 bases). CDR3 size: 16 residues. The germline V and J ends were trimmed by 1 base and 11 bases, with 20 bases remaining between them. Germline lookup yields CDR1 MGHRA and CDR2 YSYEKL. The CDR3 here is CASSQVGVGRRFELFF. CDR3 coding DNA: TGCGCCAGCAGCCAAGTAGGTGTAGGGAGAAGGTTCGAGCTGTTTTTT.

The V call is TRBV29-1, the J call TRBJ2-5, with 13 bases identical to TRBD2. The J call may be in error: the DNA end matches TRBJ2-7 better. The CDR3 consists of 13 residues. Germline V gene lookup returns CDR1 SQVTM and CDR2 ANQGSEA. CDR3 in DNA: TGCAGCGTTGGGACTAGCGGGAGAGACGAGCAGTACTTC. Protein sequence: CSVGTSGRDEQYF.

This clone was recorded a few times. This rearrangement joins TRBV4-1 to TRBJ2-1; D gene unclear. Deletions cut 2 bases from V and 0 bases from J, with 14 bases between. The length of the CDR3 is 17 residues. CDR1 MGHRA and CDR2 YSYEKL come from the germline V gene. CDR3 nucleotides: TGCGCCAGCAGCCAACATCCCACCGCCCTCTCCTACAATGAGCAGTTCTTC. This codes for CASSQHPTALSYNEQFF.

In nucleotides, the CDR3 is TGCGCCAGCAGCTTGTCCACTGGGAATGAAAAACTGTTTTTT. This encodes CASSLSTGNEKLFF. The rearrangement uses TRBV5-1 and TRBJ1-4; D uncertain. V was pared by 1 base and J by 5 bases, with 9 bases between. Germline V lookup: CDR1 SGHRS, CDR2 YFSETQ. There are 14 residues in the CDR3.

A few counts support this clone. V and J are TRBV7-2 and TRBJ2-3, with D maybe TRBD1 (5 bases). This CDR3 region has 13 residues. V was cut by 0 bases and J by 8 bases, with 9 bases left in between. CDR1 is SGHTA and CDR2 is FQGNSA in the germline V gene. CDR3 coding DNA: TGTGCCAGCAGCTTAGCATCCCAGGGTACGCAGTATTTT. Protein product: CASSLASQGTQYF. Full variable domain (rest looked up from reference TRBV7-2 and TRBJ2-3): GAGVSQSPSNKVTEKGKDVELRCDPISGHTALYWYRQSLGQGLEFLIYFQGNSAPDKSGLPSDRFSAERTGGSVSTLTIQRTQQEDSAVYLCASSLASQGTQYFGPGTRLTVL.

The chain has TRBV7-8 and TRBJ2-7; 9 bases align to TRBD1. V was pared by 1 base and J by 6 bases, with 7 bases of the junction left unmatched. The CDR3 has 15 residues. Germline CDR1 SGHVS, CDR2 FQNEAQ. The CDR3 coding sequence is TGTGCCAGCAGCTTAGACGGGACAGGGACGCGCGAGCAGTACTTC. It specifies CASSLDGTGTREQYF.

Only a few counts were recorded for this clone. The chain employs TRBV7-2 and TRBJ1-1; unclear D gene. From germline, CDR1 is SGHTA and CDR2 FQGNSA. V gave up 0 bases and J gave up 1 base, with 9 bases separating them. This CDR3 contains 15 residues. Here the CDR3 reads CASSLAFNKNTEAFF. The CDR3 coding sequence is TGTGCCAGCAGCTTAGCCTTTAACAAGAACACTGAAGCTTTCTTT. Combining the CDR3 with reference TRBV7-2 and TRBJ1-1 gives the whole variable domain GAGVSQSPSNKVTEKGKDVELRCDPISGHTALYWYRQSLGQGLEFLIYFQGNSAPDKSGLPSDRFSAERTGGSVSTLTIQRTQQEDSAVYLCASSLAFNKNTEAFFGQGTRLTVV.

This clone was observed a few times. V usage is TRBV30 and J usage is TRBJ1-2; D ambiguous. The CDR3 runs 13 residues. Trimming stripped 1 base from V and 0 bases from J, with 6 bases between. Germline V gene sequence: CDR1 GTSNPN, CDR2 SVGIG (reference sequence). For the CDR3, the DNA is TGTGCCTGGAGTGCAGGACCTAACTATGGCTACACCTTC. Its translation is CAWSAGPNYGYTF.

The rearrangement uses TRBV7-2 and TRBJ2-3; 7 bases agree with TRBD2. The CDR3 consists of 13 residues. The trim removed 10 bases at V and 7 bases at J, leaving 11 bases unmatched. Germline loops: CDR1 SGHTA, CDR2 FQGNSA. The CDR3 coding sequence is TGTGCCACCTCCGGGGCTAGCGGATATACGCAGTATTTT. It specifies CATSGASGYTQYF.

This clone has just a few counts. The chain has TRBV5-1 and TRBJ2-1; maybe TRBD2 (6 bases). V was clipped by 4 bases and J by 0 bases, with 14 bases between them. The CDR3 contains 16 residues. Germline V gives CDR1 SGHRS, CDR2 YFSETQ. The CDR3 bases are TGCGCCAGCAGCCCCGTGGACGGGAGCTCCTACAATGAGCAGTTCTTC. Translated, it gives CASSPVDGSSYNEQFF.

The table lists this clone with a few counts. The chain recombines TRBV29-1 with TRBJ2-4; 11 bases are a match to TRBD1. J gave up 3 bases and V 7 bases, and 5 bases lay outside the gene matches. CDR1 and CDR2 (germline): SQVTM, ANQGSEA. CDR3 size: 14 residues. CDR3 sequence (DNA): TGCAGCGGTACCGGGACAGGGGGCAAAAACATTCAGTACTTC. Protein: CSGTGTGGKNIQYF.